This T cell receptor (beta chain) appears in the sequencing data of a study of Ad26.COV2.S vaccination and SARS-CoV-2 variants. The data were produced by immunoSEQ multiplex PCR, yet TCRdb's version contains in-frame clones alone and is incomplete. The data show around 250,000 clones, roughly 89% seen once. The CDR3 covers 14 residues. V shed 4 bases and J 4 bases; nucleotides not matched to a gene: 5. Germline CDR1 is SGDLS and CDR2 is YYNGEE. Study-wide results and limits: There was reportedly substantial breadth in spike-specific CD8+ and CD4+ T cell responses after vaccination. People given the vaccine had a wider spike-specific TCR breadth than placebo recipients did. Total T cell responses were possibly underestimated by TCR breadth and depth analyses.

Note on this clone: Antigen unknown.

Treatment denoted: approximately 18 received Ad26.COV2.S at low or high dose, single or two shots; about 5 received placebo; per-sample allocation not given. Material that was analyzed had been drawn on day 63 after the first vaccine or placebo injection. Cohort 1b enrolled adults aged 18-55 years in Boston. This sequence originates from a person aged 18-65 years who received the Ad26.COV2.S COVID-19 vaccine or a placebo. The rearrangement joins TRBV9 to TRBJ2-1; TRBD1 matches at 7 bases. Sequencing used peripheral blood, obtained in a trial of Ad26.COV2.S vaccine versus placebo. The DNA for the CDR3 is TGTGCCAGCAGCCCATACAGGGGATACAATGAGCAGTTCTTC. Protein: CASSPYRGYNEQFF.